Listed below are T cell receptor beta chains from one sample, sequenced in a study of cytomegalovirus exposure and HLA in healthy donors. Produced via immunoSEQ multiplex PCR; TCRdb's table is partial and in-frame only. The table records roughly 100,000 clones, roughly three quarters of them present only once. The specimen sequenced was PBMCs. The receptors originated from a man aged 25 to 45 in good health and CMV-seronegative. Each CDR3 is given with its conserved first and last residue. The D gene is left open where the match is weak. Clone sizes are given selectively: once, few, many, or a class where the clone is expanded.

v_call	j_call	clone_size	d_call	cdr3_aa	cdr3_nt
TRBV4-3	TRBJ1-4	.	TRBD1	CASSRKGRTGGGEKLFF	TGCGCCAGCAGCCGCAAGGGCCGGACAGGGGGTGGGGAAAAACTGTTTTTT
TRBV4-2	TRBJ1-4	.	TRBD1	CASSQRTGANEKLFF	TGTGCCAGCAGCCAGAGGACAGGGGCTAATGAAAAACTGTTTTTT
TRBV29-1	TRBJ2-7	.	TRBD2	CSVPGGPGEQYF	TGCAGCGTGCCGGGAGGGCCGGGCGAGCAGTACTTC
TRBV7-9	TRBJ2-3	.	.	CASSKGLVLDTQYF	TGTGCCAGCAGCAAGGGGTTGGTGTTAGATACGCAGTATTTT
TRBV30	TRBJ1-6	once	.	CAWSTSRGGALHF	TGTGCCTGGAGTACTTCTAGGGGTGGGGCCCTCCACTTT
TRBV28	TRBJ2-2	few	.	CASRVRGKGTGELFF	TGTGCCAGCAGGGTGCGGGGAAAGGGTACCGGGGAGCTGTTTTTT
TRBV28	TRBJ2-7	.	.	CASSLISDRQYF	TGTGCCAGCAGTTTAATAAGTGACAGGCAGTACTTC
TRBV29-1	TRBJ1-2	.	TRBD1	CSGLTDRDGGYTF	TGCAGCGGACTCACGGACAGGGATGGTGGCTACACCTTC
TRBV5-6	TRBJ1-2	few	TRBD1	CASSLGTVDGYTF	TGTGCCAGCAGCCTCGGGACAGTTGATGGCTACACCTTC
TRBV2	TRBJ2-1	.	TRBD2	CASSGGLGNEQFF	TGTGCCAGCAGCGGGGGGTTGGGAAATGAGCAGTTCTTC
TRBV7-2	TRBJ2-5	.	.	CASSQTVQETQYF	TGTGCCAGCAGCCAGACAGTCCAAGAGACCCAGTACTTC
TRBV6-1	TRBJ2-2	.	.	CASSAGLGGNTGELFF	TGTGCCAGCAGTGCCGGACTCGGGGGAAACACCGGGGAGCTGTTTTTT
TRBV27	TRBJ1-4	few	.	CASSPPDSREKLFF	TGTGCCAGCAGTCCCCCGGACAGTCGTGAAAAACTGTTTTTT
TRBV10-3	TRBJ2-7	few	TRBD2	CAISRGVNYEQYF	TGTGCCATTTCTCGGGGGGTAAACTACGAGCAGTACTTC
TRBV27	TRBJ2-7	.	TRBD1	CASSLSGTGGYEQYF	TGTGCCAGCAGTTTATCGGGGACAGGGGGCTACGAGCAGTACTTC
TRBV6-1	TRBJ2-5	.	.	CASSDGPGLETQYF	TGTGCCAGCAGTGATGGGCCAGGGTTGGAGACCCAGTACTTC
TRBV10-2	TRBJ2-1	.	.	CASSEPLPLASEQFF	TGCGCCAGCAGTGAGCCCTTGCCGCTAGCGAGTGAGCAGTTCTTC
TRBV6-6	TRBJ2-2	.	TRBD1	CATTGGAGTGELFF	TGTGCCACCACAGGGGGCGCCGGCACCGGGGAGCTGTTTTTT
TRBV4-2	TRBJ2-6	.	.	CASSQALRRGSGANVLTF	TGTGCCAGCAGCCAAGCTCTACGCCGGGGCTCTGGGGCCAACGTCCTGACTTTC
TRBV5-1	TRBJ1-1	.	TRBD1	CASSVTGVEGTEAFF	TGCGCCAGCAGTGTCACAGGGGTAGAAGGCACTGAAGCTTTCTTT
TRBV23-1	TRBJ2-1	.	.	CASSHSRGSRTDEQFF	TGCGCCAGCAGTCATTCCCGGGGTTCGCGGACAGATGAGCAGTTCTTC
TRBV5-4	TRBJ1-1	few	.	CASSLNRDTEAFF	TGTGCCAGCAGCCTCAACAGGGACACTGAAGCTTTCTTT
TRBV7-2	TRBJ1-5	.	.	CASSPGHLNQPQHF	TGTGCCAGCAGCCCCGGACATTTGAATCAGCCCCAGCATTTT
TRBV5-3	TRBJ2-1	.	TRBD2	CARSLVSGNNEQFF	TGTGCCAGAAGCTTGGTTAGCGGGAACAATGAGCAGTTCTTC
TRBV30	TRBJ2-7	.	TRBD2	CAWSWVLAGSSYEQYF	TGTGCCTGGAGTTGGGTACTAGCGGGAAGCTCCTACGAGCAGTACTTC
TRBV4-2	TRBJ2-7	.	.	CASSQSSNYEQYF	TGTGCCAGCAGCCAATCTAGCAACTACGAGCAGTACTTC
TRBV29-1	TRBJ2-3	few	.	CSVVVTGTDTQYF	TGCAGCGTTGTCGTAACGGGCACAGATACGCAGTATTTT
TRBV9	TRBJ2-7	.	TRBD2	CASSADESGREGLYEQYF	TGTGCCAGCAGCGCGGACGAGTCCGGGCGGGAGGGCCTCTACGAGCAGTACTTC
TRBV11-1	TRBJ2-7	few	TRBD1	CASSYRDRLLYEQYF	TGTGCCAGCAGCTACCGGGACAGGCTCCTTTACGAGCAGTACTTC
TRBV7-2	TRBJ2-3	.	.	CASSLSQSPRAPSTDTQYF	TGTGCCAGCAGCTTAAGTCAGTCACCGCGGGCCCCTAGCACAGATACGCAGTATTTT
TRBV2	TRBJ1-3	.	TRBD1	CASSGQGDSGNTIYF	TGTGCCAGCAGTGGACAGGGGGACTCTGGAAACACCATATATTTT
TRBV5-1	TRBJ1-1	once	.	CASSLDSINTEAFF	TGCGCCAGCAGCTTGGACAGTATAAACACTGAAGCTTTCTTT
TRBV4-3	TRBJ1-4	few	TRBD1	CASSQDLTGADEKLFF	TGCGCCAGCAGCCAAGATCTAACAGGGGCCGACGAAAAACTGTTTTTT
TRBV7-3	TRBJ1-2	.	.	CASSPGGAGRVGYTF	TGTGCCAGCTCCCCCGGTGGGGCAGGTCGGGTAGGCTACACCTTC
TRBV21-1	TRBJ2-1	.	.	CASSKAVRLTEIYNEQFF	TGTGCCAGCAGCAAAGCGGTGAGACTAACGGAAATCTACAATGAGCAGTTCTTC
TRBV29-1	TRBJ2-3	once	TRBD1	CSSGTGDSTDTQYF	TGCAGCTCCGGGACAGGGGATAGTACAGATACGCAGTATTTT
TRBV19	TRBJ1-5	.	.	CASTDRTDQAQHF	TGTGCCAGTACCGATCGGACAGACCAGGCCCAGCATTTT
TRBV7-9	TRBJ1-2	.	.	CASSLGSGYGYTF	TGTGCCAGCAGCTTAGGCAGTGGCTATGGCTACACCTTC
TRBV5-6	TRBJ2-3	.	.	CASSRPWSGSTDTQYF	TGTGCCAGCAGCCGCCCGTGGAGCGGGTCCACAGATACGCAGTATTTT
TRBV5-4	TRBJ2-7	.	TRBD2	CASSSHKGLAGVVVNEQYF	TGTGCCAGCAGCTCGCATAAGGGACTAGCGGGAGTAGTCGTGAACGAGCAGTACTTC
TRBV7-2	TRBJ2-7	.	.	CASSLGFSYEQYF	TGTGCCAGCAGCTTGGGCTTCTCCTACGAGCAGTACTTC
TRBV7-3	TRBJ2-7	few	TRBD1	CASSLDRGYEQYF	TGTGCCAGCAGCTTAGACAGGGGCTACGAGCAGTACTTC
TRBV6-1	TRBJ1-1	.	TRBD1	CASSDQGVRDTEAFF	TGTGCCAGCAGTGACCAGGGGGTTAGGGACACTGAAGCTTTCTTT
TRBV6-4	TRBJ2-1	few	.	CASGSSLNEQFF	TGTGCCAGCGGATCTAGCCTTAATGAGCAGTTCTTC
TRBV4-3	TRBJ2-2	.	.	CASSRNRILGVGTGELFF	TGCGCCAGCAGCCGAAACCGAATACTAGGTGTTGGCACCGGGGAGCTGTTTTTT
TRBV4-3	TRBJ1-2	.	TRBD1	CASSQEGTGSWGGYTF	TGCGCCAGCAGCCAAGAAGGGACAGGGAGTTGGGGAGGCTACACCTTC
TRBV11-2	TRBJ2-1	.	TRBD2	CASSFVSGRGPQFF	TGTGCCAGCAGCTTTGTTAGCGGGAGGGGGCCGCAGTTCTTC
TRBV5-4	TRBJ2-1	few	.	CASSFDQGTSYNEQFF	TGTGCCAGCAGCTTTGACCAGGGGACGTCCTACAATGAGCAGTTCTTC
TRBV9	TRBJ2-1	.	TRBD1	CASSVGQANNEQFF	TGTGCCAGCAGCGTGGGACAGGCTAACAATGAGCAGTTCTTC
TRBV7-9	TRBJ2-1	.	.	CASSAGAFF	TGTGCCAGCAGCGCGGGTGCCTTCTTC
TRBV10-3	TRBJ2-5	.	.	CAISPGYQETQYF	TGTGCCATCAGTCCGGGGTACCAAGAGACCCAGTACTTC
TRBV2	TRBJ2-7	few	TRBD2	CASSVGTSGSYEQYF	TGTGCCAGCAGCGTTGGGACTAGCGGATCCTACGAGCAGTACTTC
TRBV27	TRBJ1-1	.	.	CASSSVRGTEAFF	TGTGCCAGCAGTTCTGTCAGGGGCACTGAAGCTTTCTTT
TRBV30	TRBJ1-3	.	.	CAWKGRGSGNTIYF	TGTGCCTGGAAAGGCAGGGGCTCTGGAAACACCATATATTTT
TRBV5-1	TRBJ1-1	.	.	CASSLALGGTEAFF	TGCGCCAGCAGCTTGGCCCTGGGGGGCACTGAAGCTTTCTTT